A selection of T cell receptor beta chains follows, all from one sample in a study of shared clonotypes between healthy human individuals. Clones were read by immunoSEQ multiplex PCR, and TCRdb kept only the in-frame ones, dropping some. The sample contains under 850,000 clones, almost 95% of which appear only once. The sequenced sample was naive CD8+ T cells sorted from blood. These receptors were obtained from a man aged 30-40 years in good health. The CDR3 runs from the conserved cysteine through the conserved F or W. The D gene is left open where the match is weak. Expanded clones get a size class; other rows say once, few or many, or leave the size out.

J gene	D gene	V gene	clone size	CDR3 protein	CDR3 DNA
TRBJ1-1	.	TRBV6-5	.	CASRGTQTEAFF	TGTGCCAGCAGAGGGACTCAGACTGAAGCTTTCTTT
TRBJ1-2	TRBD1	TRBV14	.	CASSQGGTARNYGYTF	TGTGCCAGCAGCCAAGGAGGGACAGCGAGGAACTATGGCTACACCTTC
TRBJ2-7	TRBD1	TRBV13	.	CASSEGAQGHEQYF	TGTGCCAGCAGCGAGGGGGCACAGGGACACGAGCAGTACTTC
TRBJ2-7	TRBD1	TRBV5-5	.	CASSAGLGGRSYEQYF	TGTGCCAGCAGCGCGGGTCTAGGGGGCCGTTCCTACGAGCAGTACTTC
TRBJ1-5	.	TRBV5-8	.	CASSQVSGGRDNQPQHF	TGTGCCAGCAGCCAGGTTTCGGGGGGGCGGGACAATCAGCCCCAGCATTTT
TRBJ2-3	.	TRBV23-1	.	CASSQPGPGYTDTQYF	TGCGCCAGCAGTCAACCGGGACCCGGGTACACAGATACGCAGTATTTT
TRBJ2-5	TRBD1	TRBV7-6	.	CASSEWDRGGETQYF	TGTGCCAGCAGCGAATGGGACAGGGGTGGAGAGACCCAGTACTTC
TRBJ2-7	.	TRBV5-4	.	CASSVGVIYEQYF	TGTGCCAGCAGCGTGGGGGTAATCTACGAGCAGTACTTC
TRBJ1-4	.	TRBV11-2	.	CASSLGRDIYEKLFF	TGTGCCAGCAGCTTAGGCCGGGACATCTATGAAAAACTGTTTTTT
TRBJ2-2	TRBD1	TRBV2	.	CASSEIWTGGRGGELFF	TGTGCCAGCAGTGAAATTTGGACAGGGGGCCGTGGCGGGGAGCTGTTTTTT
TRBJ1-1	.	TRBV6-5	few	CASSSTGPYTEAFF	TGTGCCAGCAGTTCCACCGGACCTTACACTGAAGCTTTCTTT
TRBJ2-3	.	TRBV29-1	.	CSVAPGGTDTQYF	TGCAGCGTTGCCCCAGGGGGCACAGATACGCAGTATTTT
TRBJ2-7	.	TRBV27	.	CASSTGDHSYEQYF	TGTGCCAGCAGCACGGGGGATCACTCCTACGAGCAGTACTTC
TRBJ2-7	TRBD2	TRBV4-3	.	CASSPFMGGNYEQYF	TGCGCCAGCAGCCCTTTTATGGGGGGGAACTACGAGCAGTACTTC
TRBJ2-1	.	TRBV7-9	.	CASSHIRPSSYNEQFF	TGTGCCAGCAGCCACATCAGACCAAGCTCCTACAATGAGCAGTTCTTC
TRBJ2-7	TRBD1	TRBV29-1	.	CSVERNRGHEQYF	TGCAGCGTTGAAAGAAACAGGGGGCACGAGCAGTACTTC
TRBJ2-1	.	TRBV11-2	.	CASSLDQAGGYNEQFF	TGTGCCAGCAGCTTAGATCAAGCGGGCGGGTACAATGAGCAGTTCTTC
TRBJ1-1	TRBD1	TRBV6-6	.	CASTFSDQGGFEAFF	TGTGCCAGCACATTTAGTGACCAGGGGGGATTTGAAGCTTTCTTT
TRBJ2-5	TRBD2	TRBV27	.	CASSFAPPGRWTQYF	TGTGCCAGCAGTTTCGCGCCCCCCGGGAGGTGGACCCAGTACTTC
TRBJ2-7	.	TRBV6-5	.	CASSPGQTIAEQYF	TGTGCCAGCAGCCCAGGACAGACGATCGCCGAGCAGTACTTC
TRBJ2-1	.	TRBV20-1	.	CSARQINEQFF	TGCAGTGCGAGACAGATTAATGAGCAGTTCTTC
TRBJ2-3	TRBD2	TRBV27	.	CASSSGTSGRAGSNF	TGTGCCAGCAGTTCCGGGACTAGCGGGAGGGCCGGCTCGAATTTT
TRBJ2-7	.	TRBV2	.	CASSLETYYEQYF	TGTGCCAGCAGTCTCGAGACTTACTACGAGCAGTACTTC
TRBJ2-7	.	TRBV28	.	CASSYSDSYEQYF	TGTGCCAGCAGTTACTCGGACTCCTACGAGCAGTACTTC
TRBJ1-4	.	TRBV7-9	.	CASSRGQNDPNEKLFF	TGTGCCAGCAGCCGAGGACAGAACGATCCTAATGAAAAACTGTTTTTT
TRBJ2-1	.	TRBV7-9	.	CASSPPVGRSYNEQFF	TGTGCCAGCAGCCCCCCGGTAGGACGCTCCTACAATGAGCAGTTCTTC
TRBJ2-7	.	TRBV5-1	.	CASSLRSGYEQYF	TGCGCCAGCAGCTTGAGGTCTGGCTACGAGCAGTACTTC
TRBJ1-2	.	TRBV7-2	.	CASSSGTASHGYTF	TGTGCCAGCAGCTCTGGGACTGCCTCTCATGGCTACACCTTC
TRBJ2-1	.	TRBV6-6	.	CASSYSAGDAYNEQFF	TGTGCCAGCAGTTACTCGGCAGGGGACGCCTACAATGAGCAGTTCTTC
TRBJ1-5	.	TRBV27	.	CASSFADQPQHF	TGTGCCAGCAGTTTTGCAGATCAGCCCCAGCATTTT
TRBJ1-5	TRBD1	TRBV4-1	.	CASSQDGRGNQPQHF	TGCGCCAGCAGCCAAGATGGCAGGGGGAATCAGCCCCAGCATTTT
TRBJ1-1	.	TRBV18	.	CASSYQPVGVDTEAFF	TGTGCCAGCTCGTATCAACCGGTGGGGGTAGACACTGAAGCTTTCTTT
TRBJ2-1	TRBD1	TRBV4-1	.	CASSQEDRVLYNEQFF	TGCGCCAGCAGCCAAGAGGACAGGGTCCTATACAATGAGCAGTTCTTC
TRBJ2-7	.	TRBV9	.	CASSGPAGSNSPEQYF	TGTGCCAGCAGCGGCCCGGCGGGGTCTAATAGCCCCGAGCAGTACTTC
TRBJ2-7	TRBD1	TRBV4-1	.	CASSQRTGVYEQYF	TGCGCCAGCAGCCAGAGGACAGGCGTCTACGAGCAGTACTTC
TRBJ2-5	.	TRBV11-3	.	CASSLSGQKETQYF	TGTGCCAGCAGCTTATCAGGACAAAAAGAGACCCAGTACTTC
TRBJ1-1	.	TRBV29-1	.	CSVFPANTEAFF	TGCAGCGTTTTCCCTGCGAACACTGAAGCTTTCTTT
TRBJ2-4	.	TRBV4-3	once	CASSQDSGVALKNIQYF	TGCGCCAGCAGCCAAGATTCAGGGGTTGCGTTAAAAAACATTCAGTACTTC
TRBJ2-7	.	TRBV7-9	.	CASSEPTRYEQYF	TGTGCCAGCAGCGAGCCCACTAGATACGAGCAGTACTTC
TRBJ1-4	.	TRBV28	.	CASSLAGANEKLFF	TGTGCCAGCAGTTTGGCAGGGGCTAATGAAAAACTGTTTTTT
TRBJ2-2	.	TRBV27	.	CASRGGNTGELFF	TGTGCCTCCAGGGGGGGAAACACCGGGGAGCTGTTTTTT
TRBJ2-7	TRBD2	TRBV15	.	CATSPRTSGPLEQYF	TGTGCCACCAGCCCCCGGACTAGCGGGCCTCTCGAGCAGTACTTC
TRBJ1-1	TRBD1	TRBV5-8	.	CASSLPGTGRVNTEAFF	TGTGCCAGCAGCTTGCCCGGGACAGGGAGGGTGAACACTGAAGCTTTCTTT
TRBJ2-7	.	TRBV7-9	.	CASSLESPYEQYF	TGTGCCAGCAGCTTAGAATCTCCCTACGAGCAGTACTTC
TRBJ1-2	.	TRBV7-9	once	CASSLVQANYGYTF	TGTGCCAGCAGCTTAGTTCAGGCCAACTATGGCTACACCTTC
TRBJ1-5	TRBD1	TRBV27	.	CASSTIQGGLQPQHF	TGTGCCAGCAGTACTATACAGGGGGGTCTTCAGCCCCAGCATTTT
TRBJ2-2	TRBD2	TRBV5-1	.	CASSQRLAGEIGELFF	TGCGCCAGCAGCCAAAGACTAGCGGGAGAGATCGGGGAGCTGTTTTTT
TRBJ2-2	TRBD2	TRBV6-1	.	CASSELVLAAGTGELFF	TGTGCCAGCAGTGAACTTGTGCTAGCGGCGGGCACCGGGGAGCTGTTTTTT
TRBJ2-1	.	TRBV27	.	CASSPHHNEQFF	TGTGCCAGCAGTCCGCACCACAATGAGCAGTTCTTC
TRBJ2-6	.	TRBV9	.	CASSADRSYSGANVLTF	TGTGCCAGCAGCGCTGACAGGAGCTACTCTGGGGCCAACGTCCTGACTTTC
TRBJ1-3	TRBD1	TRBV29-1	.	CSTQTGAGNTIYF	TGCAGCACGCAGACAGGGGCTGGAAACACCATATATTTT
TRBJ2-7	TRBD1	TRBV7-8	.	CASSPYLGQGAYEQYF	TGTGCCAGCAGCCCCTACCTGGGACAGGGGGCTTACGAGCAGTACTTC
TRBJ2-5	TRBD1	TRBV5-6	.	CASSLSGDRVTKETQYF	TGTGCCAGCAGCTTGAGCGGGGACAGGGTGACCAAAGAGACCCAGTACTTC
TRBJ1-1	TRBD1	TRBV30	.	CAWRTGGDIDTEAFF	TGTGCCTGGAGGACAGGGGGCGATATCGACACTGAAGCTTTCTTT
TRBJ2-7	.	TRBV21-1	.	CASSKHGKEPLSYEQYF	TGTGCCAGCAGCAAACATGGGAAAGAACCCCTCTCCTACGAGCAGTACTTC
TRBJ2-1	.	TRBV2	.	CASTPRVTYNEQFF	TGTGCCAGCACCCCCAGGGTAACCTACAATGAGCAGTTCTTC
TRBJ1-2	.	TRBV7-8	.	CASSFPQGLNYGYTF	TGTGCCAGCAGCTTTCCTCAGGGGCTTAACTATGGCTACACCTTC
TRBJ2-7	.	TRBV10-3	.	CAHRPAPSYEQYF	TGTGCCCATAGACCAGCACCGTCCTACGAGCAGTACTTC
TRBJ2-2	TRBD2	TRBV6-6	.	CASSYATSGSGELFF	TGTGCCAGCAGTTACGCGACTAGCGGGAGTGGGGAGCTGTTTTTT
TRBJ2-2	TRBD2	TRBV27	few	CASSRRGDTGELFF	TGTGCCAGCAGTCGACGGGGGGACACCGGGGAGCTGTTTTTT